This T cell receptor (beta chain) was captured in a study of molecular identifiers for immune sequencing clone quantification. Study findings and constraints: Beyond 20 RNA copies, clones held over 97% of effector molecules, compared with under 1% in naive cells. Detectable among some 1 million naive cells, according to reports, was Jurkat TCR RNA spiked in from one cell.

Sorting selected naive CD8 T cells with a CD8+CD4-CCR7+CD45RA+ phenotype. Germline CDR1 reads KGHSH; CDR2 reads LQKENI. This CDR3 is 17 amino acids long. Losses at the gene ends were 8 bases for V and 5 bases for J; bases not matched to a gene: 16. Previously described methods and listed TCR primers were used for bulk TCR libraries. TCRdb used MiXCR to reprocess the PCR reads, holding one entry per CDR3 protein. The profile shows under 600,000 distinct CDR3 sequences, about 26% of them singletons. On this clonotype itself: What it binds is not known.

The rearrangement uses TRBV18 and TRBJ2-2, with 8 bases lining up with TRBD1. This clonotype was obtained from a human donor in good health. Some libraries in this study had Jurkat cell RNA spiked in. The sequenced material came from naive CD8+ T cells from blood, with Jurkat cell RNA spiked in. This sample's subset: FACS-sorted CD8+CD4-CCR7+CD45RA+ naive T cells. Here the CDR3 DNA reads TGTGCCAGCCGGCAAACGACAGGGGTCGTGTGGACCGGGGAGCTGTTTTTT. This encodes CASRQTTGVVWTGELFF.